This TCR beta chain was documented in a study of T cells in localized non-small cell lung cancer. In this sample, this clone is medium-sized (0.01 to 0.1%). The antigen is not known. Here immunoSEQ multiplex PCR was the method, and the copy in TCRdb shows in-frame clones only, minus some. Of fewer than 2,500 clones detected, about 30% appear once; the ten largest clones hold roughly 15%. Notes on the study in general: Adjacent lung had a median roughly 60 of the 100 largest tumor clones. Among the tissues sampled, uninvolved adjacent lung had the highest T cell clonality, above tumor. Because only a single region of the tumor was sequenced, heterogeneity remains possible. There was an association of higher blood T cell density with longer overall survival.

The material sequenced was lung tumor tissue, taken before any cancer treatment. The TCR originated in a male donor aged 60 or older with stage III squamous cell lung carcinoma.

CDR3: CASSPSGTQETQYF. In DNA form, the CDR3 reads TGTGCCAGCAGCCCATCCGGGACCCAAGAGACCCAGTACTTC. The V call is TRBV11-3, the J call TRBJ2-5; D might be TRBD1 or TRBD2, each matching 5 bases. Deletions cut 5 bases from V and 1 base from J, with 11 bases between. The CDR3 is 14 residues long. The germline V gene has CDR1 SGHNT and CDR2 YENEEA.